This paragraph reports one TCR beta chain. This sample stems from a study of blood T cell repertoires in COVID-19. Study-level background: Researchers got acute and convalescent COVID-19 samples from the United States, Italy and Spain. Sources were T cells, B-cell-depleted T cells, or PBMCs; the material itself was cDNA or gDNA.

The CDR3 contains 14 residues. CDR1 SGHVS and CDR2 FNYEAQ come from the germline V gene. V lost 1 base to trimming and J lost 3 bases, with 6 bases between them. Authors' data handling: By means of reference gene primer amplification, nucleated cell counts were estimated. This table comes from immunoSEQ multiplex PCR, and its TCRdb copy is limited to in-frame clones, with some not included. Clone size and the V and J calls come from that table; the DNA yielded D and trimming. The sample has about 70,000 clones; 65% to 80% are singletons. The chain carries TRBV7-6 and TRBJ2-2; D gene unclear. The material sequenced was peripheral blood. The sequence was collected from a woman older than 75 with active or convalescent COVID-19. The CDR3 region has the DNA TGTGCCAGCAGCTTAGTTCGGGACACCGGGGAGCTGTTTTTT. Translation gives CASSLVRDTGELFF. Based on the CDR3 plus reference TRBV7-6 and TRBJ2-2, the full variable domain is GAGVSQSPRYKVTKRGQDVALRCDPISGHVSLYWYRQALGQGPEFLTYFNYEAQQDKSGLPNDRFSAERPEGSISTLTIQRTEQRDSAMYRCASSLVRDTGELFFGEGSRLTVL.